The 27 T cell receptor beta chains below all came from one sample that was sequenced in a study of blood T cell repertoires in COVID-19. Sequenced by immunoSEQ multiplex PCR; TCRdb stores in-frame clones only, minus some. The sample lists approximately 180,000 clones, roughly 88% occurring once. The sequenced material came from peripheral blood. Receptor source: a middle-aged woman with COVID-19, enrolled during active disease.

This clone was counted once. V and J are TRBV3-1 (or the pseudogene TRBV3-2) and TRBJ1-2; D gene ambiguous. This CDR3 comprises 14 residues. Germline CDR1 is LGHDT and CDR2 is YNNKEL (reference sequence). V lost 0 bases and J lost 7, with 12 bases in between. The CDR3: CASSQDRRGAGYTF. For the CDR3, the DNA is TGTGCCAGCAGCCAAGATAGAAGAGGTGCTGGCTACACCTTC.

The chain carries TRBV10-1 and TRBJ1-2; D remains ambiguous. The V gene lost 3 bases and the J gene lost 6 bases, with 20 bases spanning the gap. The CDR3 sequence is 16 residues long. CDR1 is WNHNN, CDR2 SYGVQD, per germline (reference sequence). The DNA of the CDR3 is TGCGCCAGCAGTGATGATAATGGCGAAGGAGAGGATGGCTACACCTTC. It is translated as CASSDDNGEGEDGYTF.

The rearrangement links TRBV19 to TRBJ2-7; possible D gene TRBD1, 5 bases. Germline CDR1 is LNHDA and CDR2 is SQIVND (reference sequence). V shed 3 bases and J shed 5 bases, with 17 bases lying between them. The CDR3 spans 15 residues. DNA of the CDR3: TGTGCCAGTAGTATGGGGCCCGGACCCACCGACGAGCAGTACTTC. Translating it yields CASSMGPGPTDEQYF.

The chain links TRBV12-3 or TRBV12-4 to TRBJ1-1, with D hard to call. The CDR3 spans 13 residues. Between the trimmed V and J ends, which lost 10 bases and 0 bases, there was a span of 12 bases. The CDR3 spells CATRREMNTEAFF. The CDR3 DNA follows: TGTGCCACCCGACGGGAAATGAACACTGAAGCTTTCTTT.

V and J are TRBV25-1 and TRBJ2-7; D might be TRBD2 (6 bases). Germline CDR1 is MGHDK and CDR2 is SYGVNS. Trimming removed 3 bases at V and 7 bases at J, with 16 bases between. The CDR3 sequence is 14 residues long. CDR3 sequence reads: CASSEVGDRGEQYF. The CDR3 nucleotides are TGTGCCAGCAGTGAGGTTGGGGATCGGGGGGAGCAGTACTTC.

A single count supports this clone. V usage is TRBV7-9 and J usage is TRBJ1-5; 11 positions match TRBD1. The V gene's germline CDR1 is SEHNR and CDR2 FQNEAQ (reference sequence). V trimming: 2 bases; J trimming: 2 bases; junction bases outside the gene matches: 2. The CDR3 has 16 residues. The CDR3, as DNA: TGTGCCAGCAGCTTACCGGGACAGGGGGGCAATCAGCCCCAGCATTTT. Its protein product is CASSLPGQGGNQPQHF.

This clone occurred once. The CDR3 region has the DNA TGTGCCAGCAGACCGGAGGGCCTAGTCAAAAACATTCAGTACTTC. The encoded protein is CASRPEGLVKNIQYF. V is TRBV27 and J is TRBJ2-4; tentatively, D is TRBD2 (6 bases). The CDR3 loop spans 15 amino acids. Trimming cost V 6 bases and J 3 bases, with 15 bases left between them. CDR1 is MNHEY and CDR2 is SMNVEV in the germline V gene (reference sequence).

This chain uses TRBV12-3 or TRBV12-4 with TRBJ2-7; TRBD2 might be the D (6 bases). This CDR3 is built from 11 residues. The V end was cut by 11 bases, the J end by 5 bases, with 13 bases between. In nucleotides, the CDR3 is TGTGCCTCCGATGGAGGGCACGAGCAGTACTTC. Amino acids: CASDGGHEQYF.

The chain carries TRBV4-2 and TRBJ1-3; 7 positions agree with TRBD1. V lost 0 bases to trimming and J lost 2 bases; unmatched junction nucleotides: 7. The germline gives CDR1 LGHNA, CDR2 YNFKEQ. This CDR3 comprises 17 residues. CDR3 nucleotides: TGTGCCAGCAGCCAAGATCACCCGACAGGGACTGGAAACACCATATATTTT. It translates to CASSQDHPTGTGNTIYF.

This clone was picked up a small number of times. The chain carries TRBV5-1 and TRBJ1-5; 9 nucleotides agree with TRBD1. Trimming cost V 4 bases and J 8 bases; bases outside gene matches: 4. This CDR3 region has 13 residues. Germline V lookup: CDR1 SGHRS, CDR2 YFSETQ. CDR3 DNA sequence: TGCGCCAGCAGCCAGGGACAGGGAAAGCCCCAGCATTTT. It encodes CASSQGQGKPQHF.

The chain has TRBV5-1 and TRBJ2-7; 10 bases are a match to TRBD2. The trim removed 5 bases at V and 7 bases at J, leaving 12 bases unmatched. This CDR3 has 15 amino acids. The germline gives CDR1 SGHRS, CDR2 YFSETQ. The CDR3 here is CASRTVLAGVREQYF. As DNA, the CDR3 is TGCGCCAGCAGAACGGTCCTAGCGGGGGTGAGGGAGCAGTACTTC.

The rearrangement links TRBV6-5 to TRBJ1-3; D perhaps matches TRBD1 (6 bases). CDR1 MNHEY and CDR2 SVGAGI come from the germline V gene. Trimming shortened V by 3 bases and J by 3 bases, and 9 bases separated the two germline ends. This CDR3 has 14 residues. The CDR3 nucleotides are TGTGCCAGCAGTTATGGGGGCTTTGGAAACACCATATATTTT. It is translated as CASSYGGFGNTIYF.

This chain joins TRBV19 and TRBJ2-1; 11 bases line up with TRBD2. Germline trimming cut 10 bases from V and 0 bases from J; bases unmatched to any gene: 2. The CDR3 has 14 residues. CDR1 is LNHDA and CDR2 is SQIVND in the germline V gene (reference sequence). This chain's CDR3 is CATGLAGSYNEQFF. The CDR3 nucleotides are TGTGCCACCGGACTAGCGGGCTCCTACAATGAGCAGTTCTTC.

The chain recombines TRBV5-6 with TRBJ2-3; D perhaps matches TRBD2 (6 bases). Trimming removed 2 bases from V and 11 bases from J, with 15 bases in between. Per the germline V gene, CDR1 is SGHDT and CDR2 is YYEEEE. The CDR3 has 13 residues. CDR3 nucleotide sequence: TGTGCCAGCAGCTTCCAATCCGGGAGCAAGCAGTATTTT. Protein product: CASSFQSGSKQYF.

The sample holds one count of this clone. V and J are TRBV6-4 and TRBJ2-1; 14 bases match TRBD2. Germline values: CDR1 MRHNA, CDR2 SNTAGT. The V and J ends lost 10 bases and 8 bases, in that order; junction bases with no gene match: 10. The CDR3 covers 15 residues. The CDR3 nucleotides read TGTGCCACCACCCTGACTAGCGGGGGGGCCGATGAGCAGTTCTTC. Translated: CATTLTSGGADEQFF.

Only a few counts were recorded for this clone. The chain combines TRBV19 with TRBJ2-5, with 7 bases lining up with TRBD2. V lost 6 bases and J lost 5; bases outside the gene matches: 12. CDR1 and CDR2 (germline): LNHDA, SQIVND (reference sequence). The CDR3 contains 15 residues. CDR3 in amino acids: CASSSGTNKKETQYF. As DNA, the CDR3 is TGTGCCAGTAGCTCCGGGACTAACAAGAAGGAGACCCAGTACTTC.

The chain uses TRBV4-2 and TRBJ2-1; 12 nucleotides agree with TRBD2. CDR1 and CDR2 (germline): LGHNA, YNFKEQ. The CDR3 runs to 19 residues. Unmatched junction bases numbered 13, after V lost 1 base and J lost 6 bases. CDR3 region: CASSQVATPSGGAFNEQFF. The CDR3 DNA sequence: TGTGCCAGCAGCCAAGTAGCTACCCCTAGCGGGGGGGCCTTCAATGAGCAGTTCTTC.

The chain couples TRBV24-1 to TRBJ2-1; TRBD1 might be the D (5 bases). CDR1 and CDR2 (germline): KGHDR, SFDVKD. V lost 5 bases and J 8 bases, leaving 12 bases between the germline ends. This CDR3 region has 13 residues. The CDR3 here is CATSVRGNHEQFF. The CDR3 DNA sequence: TGTGCCACCAGTGTAAGGGGTAACCATGAGCAGTTCTTC.

This clone was counted a few times. The gene calls are TRBV12-5 and TRBJ2-2; TRBD2 matches 12 bases. Germline V gives CDR1 LGHNT, CDR2 FRNRAP. CDR3 length: 18 amino acids. V trimming: 6 bases; J trimming: 2 bases; junction bases outside the gene matches: 10. The CDR3 region has the DNA TGTGCTAGTGGCCTCCCCCTAGCGGGGGGGCTCAACACCGGGGAGCTGTTTTTT. It specifies CASGLPLAGGLNTGELFF.

The genes are TRBV29-1 and TRBJ2-1; tentative D call: TRBD1 (6 bases). CDR3 size: 12 residues. Germline CDR1 is SQVTM and CDR2 is ANQGSEA. The V end was cut by 5 bases, the J end by 3 bases, with 8 bases between. The CDR3 loop reads CSVIQGYNEQFF. The CDR3 DNA sequence: TGCAGCGTTATACAGGGCTACAATGAGCAGTTCTTC.

V usage is TRBV4-2 and J usage is TRBJ1-2; D is unresolved. V lost 0 bases to trimming and J lost 0 bases, with 11 bases between them. The CDR3 is 16 residues long. Per germline, CDR1 LGHNA and CDR2 YNFKEQ. This CDR3 reads CASSQDPGASNYGYTF. CDR3 in DNA: TGTGCCAGCAGCCAAGATCCCGGAGCCTCTAACTATGGCTACACCTTC.

The chain couples TRBV29-1 to TRBJ2-1; 12 positions agree with TRBD2. This CDR3 spans 14 amino acids. The germline V gene encodes CDR1 SQVTM and CDR2 ANQGSEA. V was pared by 6 bases and J by 7 bases, with 7 bases of the junction left unmatched. This chain's CDR3 is CSVVTSGSGNEQFF. The DNA of the CDR3 is TGCAGCGTCGTGACTAGCGGGAGCGGTAATGAGCAGTTCTTC.

The chain is built from TRBV3-1 (or the pseudogene TRBV3-2) and TRBJ1-5; TRBD1 aligns across 7 bases. The CDR3 runs to 14 residues. V lost 4 bases and J lost 4; bases outside the gene matches: 4. The germline CDR1 and CDR2 sequences are LGHDT and YNNKEL (reference sequence). The CDR3 DNA reads as TGTGCCAGCAGCCCCCGGGACAGTAATCAGCCCCAGCATTTT. This codes for CASSPRDSNQPQHF.

This rearrangement joins TRBV19 to TRBJ2-4, with 7 bases lining up with TRBD1. CDR1 LNHDA and CDR2 SQIVND come from the germline V gene (reference sequence). This CDR3 spans 15 amino acids. The V gene end was trimmed by 11 bases and the J gene end by 5 bases; junction bases not matched to a gene: 15. The CDR3 region is CAPPTDREWENIQYF. CDR3 nucleotides: TGTGCCCCTCCAACCGACAGGGAGTGGGAAAACATTCAGTACTTC.

The chain links TRBV29-1 to TRBJ1-1; unclear D gene. Between the trimmed V and J ends, which lost 0 bases and 11 bases, there was a span of 13 bases. CDR1 SQVTM and CDR2 ANQGSEA come from the germline V gene. This CDR3 has 12 amino acids. As DNA, the CDR3 is TGCAGCGTTGAAGATCTTGAGGGAGGGGCTTTCTTT. This sequence encodes CSVEDLEGGAFF.

The chain is built from TRBV27 and TRBJ2-3; a weak D match, TRBD2 (5 bases). V was pared by 3 bases and J by 4 bases, with 11 bases between. Germline CDR1 reads MNHEY; CDR2 reads SMNVEV (reference sequence). This CDR3 region has 14 residues. CDR3 bases: TGTGCCAGCAGTTTTGATATCGGGGCAGATACGCAGTATTTT. This translates into CASSFDIGADTQYF.

This chain joins TRBV5-4 and TRBJ2-2; 7 bases are shared with TRBD1. Trimming cost V 4 bases and J 5 bases; bases outside gene matches: 11. Germline CDR1 reads SGHNT; CDR2 reads YYREEE (reference sequence). CDR3 length equals 16 residues. The DNA of the CDR3 is TGTGCCAGCAGCCTCAAGAGGGGGCGCGGGACCGGGGAGCTGTTTTTT. Its protein product is CASSLKRGRGTGELFF.